A single sample is the source of the 23 T cell receptor beta chains below, sequenced in a study of T cells in Graves' hyperthyroidism and ophthalmopathy. RNA transcripts gave rise to amplified TCR beta CDR3 regions. TCR CDR3 regions were first amplified by RT-PCR with HTBI primers. MiXCR was run by TCRdb on the multiplex PCR reads, yielding one entry per CDR3 protein. This table holds 700,000 to 950,000 distinct CDR3 sequences, roughly 32% found once. Material for sequencing was blood. The receptors shown here come from a woman in her forties with Graves' hyperthyroidism.

This clonotype was found many times. This chain connects TRBV10-3 to TRBJ1-3; possibly TRBD1 for D (5 bases). From germline, CDR1 is ENHRY and CDR2 SYGVKD. This CDR3 has 17 amino acids. Trimming removed 3 bases from V and 0 bases from J, with 15 bases in between. The CDR3 DNA reads TGTGCCATCAGTGAAACTCAGGGACTACCCTCTGGAAACACCATATATTTT. It yields the protein CAISETQGLPSGNTIYF.

This clonotype was found many times. This chain connects TRBV10-2 to TRBJ1-2; 7 bases align to TRBD1. The CDR3 contains 12 residues. Germline lookup yields CDR1 WSHSY and CDR2 SAAADI. V was clipped by 6 bases and J by 6 bases; unmatched bases: 4. The CDR3 coding sequence is TGCGCCAGCAGGTCAGGGGGGAATGGCTACACCTTC. Residues: CASRSGGNGYTF.

This clonotype was seen a single time. V is TRBV29-1 and J is TRBJ1-2, with TRBD1 identical over 7 bases. The junction had 5 bases not matched to a gene; V was cut back by 8 bases and J by 2 bases. Germline V gene lookup returns CDR1 SQVTM and CDR2 ANQGSEA. The CDR3 length is 12 residues. The CDR3 nucleotides read TGCAGCAAGTGGGACAGCAACTATGGCTACACCTTC. Translation gives CSKWDSNYGYTF.

This sequence joins TRBV6-5 and TRBJ2-5; 7 bases are shared with TRBD1. The end of the DNA is better explained by TRBJ2-1, so the J call may be wrong. Germline CDR1 MNHEY, CDR2 SVGAGI. The CDR3 is 14 residues long. This CDR3 is CASRRQGGEDEQFF. DNA of the CDR3: TGTGCCAGCAGAAGACAGGGTGGTGAGGATGAGCAGTTCTTC.

Details on this clonotype: The junction does not match germline at one end; this may be a read error. The V and J genes are TRBV6-5 and TRBJ1-3, with D unclear. This CDR3 contains 16 residues. Germline CDR1 reads MNHEY; CDR2 reads SVGAGI. Here the CDR3 reads CASSYSDVSTGNTICF. CDR3 bases: TGTGCCAGCAGTTACTCCGATGTGTCTACTGGAAACACCATATGTTTT.

This rearrangement joins TRBV6-6 to TRBJ2-7; weak D call: TRBD2 (5 bases). Trimming took 5 bases from V and 3 from J, leaving 17 bases between them. The CDR3 extends over 15 amino acids. Germline V lookup: CDR1 MNHNY, CDR2 SVGAGI (reference sequence). The CDR3 sequence: CASSNDGVGVYEQYF. CDR3 in DNA: TGTGCCAGCAGTAACGACGGGGTGGGAGTCTACGAGCAGTACTTC.

In its sample, this clonotype was seen many times. CDR3 nucleotides: TGCAGCGTTGATTCTCCCAACTCCTACGAGCAGTACTTC. It translates to CSVDSPNSYEQYF. The chain joins TRBV29-1 to TRBJ2-7; D unresolved. Germline-derived CDR1 and CDR2 are SQVTM and ANQGSEA. V was shortened by 3 bases and J by 0 bases, with 9 bases between the two germline ends. The CDR3 loop spans 13 amino acids.

This clonotype came up once. CDR3 nucleotides: TGTGCCAGCAGCCGACAGGGGGTCACAGATACGCAGTATTTT. This translates into CASSRQGVTDTQYF. The chain has TRBV11-2 and TRBJ2-3; TRBD1 aligns across 9 bases. This CDR3 contains 14 residues. The J segment lost 2 bases and the V segment lost 5 bases, leaving 2 bases of the junction unmatched. CDR1 is SGHAT and CDR2 is FQNNGV in the germline V gene.

This chain connects TRBV20-1 to TRBJ1-2; a possible D gene is TRBD1 (5 bases). Germline V gene sequence: CDR1 DFQATT, CDR2 SNEGSKA (reference sequence). Between the trimmed V and J ends, which lost 6 bases and 12 bases, there was a span of 17 bases. This CDR3 comprises 11 residues. The CDR3 spells CSAPGPNGNTF. Here the CDR3 DNA reads TGCAGTGCCCCGGGACCTAATGGAAACACCTTC.

This clonotype was found a few times. The chain carries TRBV7-3 and TRBJ2-3, with D unclear. Germline V CDR1 and CDR2: SGHTA, FQGTGA. With 5 bases removed from V and 3 bases from J, the gap between germline ends came to 9 bases. The CDR3 contains 13 residues. CDR3 amino acids: CASSPGRTDTQYF. CDR3 DNA sequence: TGTGCCAGCAGCCCCGGGCGTACAGATACGCAGTATTTT.

This chain connects TRBV7-9 to TRBJ2-7, with D perhaps TRBD2 (6 bases). Germline V gene sequence: CDR1 SEHNR, CDR2 FQNEAQ (reference sequence). V was clipped by 2 bases and J by 4 bases, with 15 bases between them. CDR3 length equals 15 residues. The CDR3 protein is CASSLTGGVTYEQYF. CDR3 coding DNA: TGTGCCAGCAGCTTAACAGGAGGGGTGACTTACGAGCAGTACTTC.

Worth noting for this clonotype: Given a much more abundant clone one base away, this may be a read error. The chain joins TRBV19 to TRBJ1-2, with a tentative D call TRBD1 (5 bases). CDR3 length: 13 residues. Germline CDR1 reads LNHDA; CDR2 reads SQIVND (reference sequence). The chain's CDR3 is CASSTDSFYGYAF. In DNA form, the CDR3 reads TGTGCCAGTAGTACCGACAGTTTCTATGGCTACGCCTTC.

This clonotype was picked up one time. The chain links TRBV12-3 or TRBV12-4 to TRBJ2-5; tentatively, D is TRBD2 (6 bases). This CDR3 comprises 17 residues. The CDR3: CASGLGPAGGIQETQYF. As DNA, the CDR3 is TGTGCTAGTGGTTTGGGCCCGGCAGGCGGGATCCAAGAGACCCAGTACTTC.

This clonotype was counted ten times or more. The chain couples TRBV10-3 to TRBJ2-6; D possibly corresponds to TRBD1 (5 bases). The germline V gene encodes CDR1 ENHRY and CDR2 SYGVKD. This CDR3 spans 15 amino acids. The germline V and J ends were trimmed by 3 bases and 2 bases, with 8 bases remaining between them. The CDR3 nucleotides read TGTGCCATCAGTGAAGGGGCAACTGGGGCCAACGTCCTGACTTTC. Amino acids: CAISEGATGANVLTF.

This clonotype was picked up many times. V gene TRBV10-1 combines with J gene TRBJ1-4, with D unresolved. CDR1 is WNHNN and CDR2 is SYGVQD in the germline V gene (reference sequence). The CDR3 covers 14 residues. V dropped 3 bases and J dropped 2 bases, with 7 bases sitting between them. The CDR3 DNA reads as TGCGCCAGCAGTGATGTGATGACTAATGAAAAACTGTTTTTT. It codes for CASSDVMTNEKLFF.

The V gene is TRBV7-9, the J gene TRBJ1-2, with 7 bases identical to TRBD1. This CDR3 region has 13 residues. V trimming: 1 base; J trimming: 6 bases; junction bases outside the gene matches: 2. Germline CDR1 is SEHNR and CDR2 is FQNEAQ (reference sequence). The CDR3 spells CASSLEGQHGYTF. CDR3 in DNA: TGTGCCAGCAGCTTAGAGGGACAGCATGGCTACACCTTC.

The chain couples TRBV10-2 to TRBJ2-7; TRBD2 matches at 11 bases. CDR3 length: 20 amino acids. V dropped 8 bases and J dropped 3; count of bases not matched to a gene: 24. Germline CDR1 reads WSHSY; CDR2 reads SAAADI. The CDR3 sequence: CASSGDRVLAGAPKIYEQYF. The DNA for the CDR3 is TGCGCCAGCTCAGGCGACAGGGTACTAGCGGGAGCCCCGAAGATCTACGAGCAGTACTTC.

CDR3 sequence: CASSPRLGAGNTIYF. CDR3 DNA: TGTGCCAGCAGCCCCCGTTTGGGGGCTGGAAACACCATATATTTT. V gene TRBV9 combines with J gene TRBJ1-3, with D maybe TRBD1 (5 bases). Looked up from germline, CDR1 is SGDLS and CDR2 is YYNGEE. The CDR3 covers 15 residues. V lost 4 bases and J 2 bases, leaving 13 bases between the germline ends.

This sequence joins TRBV11-2 and TRBJ1-6; no reliable D call. This CDR3 is built from 19 residues. Germline V gives CDR1 SGHAT, CDR2 FQNNGV. V lost 5 bases and J 0 bases, leaving 20 bases between the germline ends. The DNA of the CDR3 is TGTGCCAGCAGCCCGCTAGCTGGACGGGGAAGCTCCTATAATTCACCCCTCCACTTT. This encodes CASSPLAGRGSSYNSPLHF.

J is TRBJ1-4 and V is TRBV7-9; perhaps TRBD1 as D (5 bases). The CDR3 has 14 residues. Germline CDR1 reads SEHNR; CDR2 reads FQNEAQ (reference sequence). V gave up 1 base and J gave up 8 bases, with 11 bases separating them. Here the CDR3 DNA reads TGTGCCAGCAGCTTAGTCGGGGGTCGGGAAAAACTGTTTTTT. Translation: CASSLVGGREKLFF.

The sample holds many counts of this clonotype. The junction does not match germline at one end; this may be a read error. The chain employs TRBV7-9 and TRBJ1-4; 10 bases match TRBD1. From germline, CDR1 is SEHNR and CDR2 FQNEAQ (reference sequence). This CDR3 is built from 16 residues. CDR3 residues: CASSLALGQGNAKLFF. CDR3 DNA sequence: TGTGCCAGCAGCTTAGCGCTGGGACAGGGGAATGCAAAACTGTTTTTT.

This clonotype has only a few counts. The chain links TRBV10-3 to TRBJ2-5; the D gene is possibly TRBD2 (6 bases). This CDR3 has 17 amino acids. CDR1 is ENHRY, CDR2 SYGVKD, per germline. The V end lost 10 bases, the J end lost 1 base, and 25 bases lay between the germline ends. The CDR3 loop reads CASKSYQLGGSQETQYF. CDR3 DNA: TGTGCCAGTAAGAGTTACCAACTCGGGGGTTCCCAAGAGACCCAGTACTTC.

This clonotype showed up just a few times. This chain joins TRBV4-3 and TRBJ1-1; D not certain. Germline assignment: CDR1 LGHNA and CDR2 YSLEER. CDR3 length equals 14 residues. Deletions cut 1 base from V and 8 bases from J, with 14 bases between. The CDR3 coding sequence is TGCGCCAGCAGCCAAGGAGTGCCGTTGTTCGAAGCTTTCTTT. Translated: CASSQGVPLFEAFF.